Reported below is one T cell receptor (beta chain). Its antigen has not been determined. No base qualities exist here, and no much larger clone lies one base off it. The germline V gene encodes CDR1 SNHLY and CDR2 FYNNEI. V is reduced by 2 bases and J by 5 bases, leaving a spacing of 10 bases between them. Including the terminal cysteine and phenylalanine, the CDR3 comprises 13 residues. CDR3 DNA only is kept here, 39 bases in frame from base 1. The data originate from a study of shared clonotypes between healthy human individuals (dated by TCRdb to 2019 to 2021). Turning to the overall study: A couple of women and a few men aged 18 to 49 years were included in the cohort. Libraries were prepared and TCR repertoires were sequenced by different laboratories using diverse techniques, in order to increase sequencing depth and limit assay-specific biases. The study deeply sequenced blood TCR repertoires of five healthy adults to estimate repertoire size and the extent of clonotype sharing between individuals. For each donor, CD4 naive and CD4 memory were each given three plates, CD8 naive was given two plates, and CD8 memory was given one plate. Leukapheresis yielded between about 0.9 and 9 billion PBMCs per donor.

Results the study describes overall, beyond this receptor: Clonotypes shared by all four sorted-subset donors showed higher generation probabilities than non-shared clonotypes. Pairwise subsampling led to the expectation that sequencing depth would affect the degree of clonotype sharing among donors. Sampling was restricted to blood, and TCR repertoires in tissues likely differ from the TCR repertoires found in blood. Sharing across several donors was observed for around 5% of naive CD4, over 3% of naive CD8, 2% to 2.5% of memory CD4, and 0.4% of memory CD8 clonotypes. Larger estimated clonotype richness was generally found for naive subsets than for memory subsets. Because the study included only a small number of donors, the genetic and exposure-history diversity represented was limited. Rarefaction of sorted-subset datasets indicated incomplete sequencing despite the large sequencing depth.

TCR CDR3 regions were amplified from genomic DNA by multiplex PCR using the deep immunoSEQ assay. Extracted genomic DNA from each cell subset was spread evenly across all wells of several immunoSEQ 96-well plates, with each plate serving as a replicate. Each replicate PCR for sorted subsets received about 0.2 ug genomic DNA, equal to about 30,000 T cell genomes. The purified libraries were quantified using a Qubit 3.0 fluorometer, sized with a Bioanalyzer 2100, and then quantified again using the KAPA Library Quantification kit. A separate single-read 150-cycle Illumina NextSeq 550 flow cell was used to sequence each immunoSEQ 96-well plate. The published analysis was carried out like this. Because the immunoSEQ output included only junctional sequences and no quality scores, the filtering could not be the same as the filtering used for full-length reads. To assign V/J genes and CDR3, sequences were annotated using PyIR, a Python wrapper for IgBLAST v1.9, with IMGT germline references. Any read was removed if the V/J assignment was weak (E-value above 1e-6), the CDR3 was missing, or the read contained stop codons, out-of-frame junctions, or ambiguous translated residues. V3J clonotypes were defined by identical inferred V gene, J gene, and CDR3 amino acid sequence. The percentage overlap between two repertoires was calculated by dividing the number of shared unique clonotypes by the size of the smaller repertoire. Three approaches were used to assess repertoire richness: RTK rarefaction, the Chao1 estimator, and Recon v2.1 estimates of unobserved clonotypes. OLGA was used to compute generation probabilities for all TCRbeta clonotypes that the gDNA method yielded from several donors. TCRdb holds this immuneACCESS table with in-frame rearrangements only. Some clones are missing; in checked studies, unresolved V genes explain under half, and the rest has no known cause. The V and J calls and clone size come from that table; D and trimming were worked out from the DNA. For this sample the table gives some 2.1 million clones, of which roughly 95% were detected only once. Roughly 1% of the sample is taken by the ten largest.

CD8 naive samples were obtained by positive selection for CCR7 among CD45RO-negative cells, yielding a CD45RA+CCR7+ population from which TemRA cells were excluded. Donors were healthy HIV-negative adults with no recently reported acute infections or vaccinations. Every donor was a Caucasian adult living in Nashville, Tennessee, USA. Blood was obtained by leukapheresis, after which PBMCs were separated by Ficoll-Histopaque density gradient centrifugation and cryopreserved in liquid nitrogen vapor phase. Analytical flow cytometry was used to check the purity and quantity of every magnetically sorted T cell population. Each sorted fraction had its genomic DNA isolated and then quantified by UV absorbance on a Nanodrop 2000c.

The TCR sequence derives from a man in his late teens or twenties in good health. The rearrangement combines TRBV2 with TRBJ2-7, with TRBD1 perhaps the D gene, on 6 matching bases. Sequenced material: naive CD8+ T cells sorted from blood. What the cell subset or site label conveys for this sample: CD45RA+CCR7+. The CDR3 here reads CASSERYRDEQYF. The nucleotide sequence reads TGTGCCAGCAGTGAAAGATACAGGGACGAGCAGTACTTC. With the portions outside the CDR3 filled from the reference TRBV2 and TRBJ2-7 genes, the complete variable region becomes EPEVTQTPSHQVTQMGQEVILRCVPISNHLYFYWYRQILGQKVEFLVSFYNNEISEKSEIFDDQFSVERPDGSNFTLKIRSTKLEDSAMYFCASSERYRDEQYFGPGTRLTVT.